This is a list of T cell receptor beta chains from one sample in a study of T-cell reconstitution after alpha-beta-depleted transplantation in children. TCRdb re-derived calls from the PCR reads in MiXCR, one entry per CDR3 protein. The data show about 640,000 distinct CDR3 sequences, roughly 15% seen once. Sequencing was performed on PBMCs from the stem cell graft donor, taken from the stem cell graft. The receptors stem from a human donor who donated a stem cell graft to a child with acute myeloid leukemia. Both conserved end residues are part of each CDR3.

v_gene: TRBV20-1; CDR3aa: CGARGTSGGDQFF
v_gene: TRBV18; CDR3aa: CASSSKTGGYEQYF
v_gene: TRBV20-1; CDR3aa: CSARGGGYNTEAFF
v_gene: TRBV9; CDR3aa: CASSHTGVDYGYTF
v_gene: TRBV20-1; CDR3aa: CSARAPGTSTGELFF
v_gene: TRBV7-9; CDR3aa: CASGGQMNSYEQYF
v_gene: TRBV12-3/TRBV12-4; CDR3aa: CASSRIPRDTGPQHF
v_gene: TRBV5-6; CDR3aa: CASSLNAYEQYF
v_gene: TRBV12-3/TRBV12-4; CDR3aa: CASELLNTWELFF
v_gene: TRBV7-9; CDR3aa: CASSESRVDYGYTF
v_gene: TRBV7-2; CDR3aa: CASRRDSANTGELFF
v_gene: TRBV11-2; CDR3aa: CASSLLTAGELFF
v_gene: TRBV20-1; CDR3aa: CSATRYTGELFF
v_gene: TRBV7-9; CDR3aa: CASSLAGDAGAFF
v_gene: TRBV6-4; CDR3aa: CASSADNTGSPLHF
v_gene: TRBV29-1; CDR3aa: CSVDRVADTQYF
v_gene: TRBV9; CDR3aa: CASSGLTEAFF
v_gene: TRBV28; CDR3aa: CAHTTFAGTEAFF
v_gene: TRBV7-3; CDR3aa: CASSPTGTPTSTDTQYF
v_gene: TRBV20-1; CDR3aa: CSARTSGDTQYF